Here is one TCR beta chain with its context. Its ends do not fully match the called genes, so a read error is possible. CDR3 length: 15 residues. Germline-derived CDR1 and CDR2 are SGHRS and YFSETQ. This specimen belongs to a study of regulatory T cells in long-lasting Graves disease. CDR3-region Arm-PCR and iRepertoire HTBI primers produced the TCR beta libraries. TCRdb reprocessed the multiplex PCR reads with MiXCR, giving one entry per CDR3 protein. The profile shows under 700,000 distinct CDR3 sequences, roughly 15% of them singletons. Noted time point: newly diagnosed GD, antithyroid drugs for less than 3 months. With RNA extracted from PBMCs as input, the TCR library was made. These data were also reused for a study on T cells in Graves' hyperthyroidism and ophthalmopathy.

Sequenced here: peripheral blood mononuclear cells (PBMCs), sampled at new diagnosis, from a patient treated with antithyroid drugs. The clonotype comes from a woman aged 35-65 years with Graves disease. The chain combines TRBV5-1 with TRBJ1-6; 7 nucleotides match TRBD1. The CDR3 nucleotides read TGCGCCAGCAGCTTAGAGGGACAGAATAATTCACCCCCCCACTTT. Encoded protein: CASSLEGQNNSPPHF.